Below, one T cell receptor beta chain is given with its context. The antigen is not known. This sample's treatment: oral pan-JAK inhibitor, 5-10 mg twice daily. Alopecia areata patients had lesional scalp punch biopsies and peripheral blood taken from them. These data are taken from a study of CD8+ T cells in alopecia areata. Study-wide context: A regimen of oral tofacitinib, 5 to 10 mg twice daily, was given to treated patients. The investigators scored severity in treated patients by the percentage of affected scalp area.

Per germline, CDR1 MDHEN and CDR2 SYDVKM. The CDR3 loop spans 13 amino acids. With 2 bases removed from V and 8 bases from J, the gap between germline ends came to 12 bases. Extracted RNA was reverse transcribed into cDNA, the sequencing template. Only in-frame clones appear in the TCRdb table, and some are missing; sequencing was by immunoSEQ multiplex PCR. The sample records about 120,000 clones, 50% to 55% being singletons. Study-wide points: Scalp repertoires also include resident alphabeta T cells from normal skin.

The rearrangement links TRBV28 to TRBJ1-2, with no clear D. Sequencing was performed on CD4+ T cells sorted from blood, taken at week 4, from a patient treated with tofacitinib. This TCR was sampled from a human donor with alopecia areata. The CDR3 DNA is TGTGCCAGCAGTTTAACCCGGTTGGGGGGCTACACCTTC. Its protein is CASSLTRLGGYTF.